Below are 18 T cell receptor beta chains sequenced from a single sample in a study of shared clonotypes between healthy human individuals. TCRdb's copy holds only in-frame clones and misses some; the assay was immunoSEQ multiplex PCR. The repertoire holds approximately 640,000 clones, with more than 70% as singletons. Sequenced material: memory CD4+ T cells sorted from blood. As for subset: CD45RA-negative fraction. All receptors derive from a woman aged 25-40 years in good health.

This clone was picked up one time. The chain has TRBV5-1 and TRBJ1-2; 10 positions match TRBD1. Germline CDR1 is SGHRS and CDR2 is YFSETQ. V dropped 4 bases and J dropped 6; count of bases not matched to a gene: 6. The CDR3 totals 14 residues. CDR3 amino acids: CASSARQGANGYTF. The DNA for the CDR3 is TGCGCCAGCAGCGCCAGACAGGGGGCGAATGGCTACACCTTC.

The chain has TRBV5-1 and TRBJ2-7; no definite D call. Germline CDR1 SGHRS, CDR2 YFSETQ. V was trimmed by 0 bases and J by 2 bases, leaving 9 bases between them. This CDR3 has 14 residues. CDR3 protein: CASSLDSTPYEQYF. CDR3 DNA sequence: TGCGCCAGCAGCTTGGACAGTACACCCTACGAGCAGTACTTC.

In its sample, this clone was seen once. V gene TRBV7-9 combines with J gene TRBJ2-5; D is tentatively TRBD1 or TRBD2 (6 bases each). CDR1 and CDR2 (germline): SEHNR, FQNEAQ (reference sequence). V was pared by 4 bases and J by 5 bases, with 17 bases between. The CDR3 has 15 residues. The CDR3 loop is CASSSRRGGPETQYF. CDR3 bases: TGTGCCAGCAGCTCCCGCCGAGGGGGGCCCGAGACCCAGTACTTC.

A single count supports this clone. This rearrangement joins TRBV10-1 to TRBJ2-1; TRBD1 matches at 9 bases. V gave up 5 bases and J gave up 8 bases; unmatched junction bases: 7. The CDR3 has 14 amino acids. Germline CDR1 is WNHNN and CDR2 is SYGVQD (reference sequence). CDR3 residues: CASSTGGQGDEQFF. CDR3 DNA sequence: TGCGCCAGCAGTACAGGGGGCCAAGGCGATGAGCAGTTCTTC.

CDR3 nucleotides: TGTGCCAGCAGTGAAGATTTCCCGGGACAGGGGGCGCACACTGAAGCTTTCTTT. Protein sequence: CASSEDFPGQGAHTEAFF. The chain carries TRBV2 and TRBJ1-1; 12 nucleotides match TRBD1. CDR3 length: 18 residues. Germline assignment: CDR1 SNHLY and CDR2 FYNNEI. The V and J ends lost 1 base and 3 bases, in that order; junction bases with no gene match: 9.

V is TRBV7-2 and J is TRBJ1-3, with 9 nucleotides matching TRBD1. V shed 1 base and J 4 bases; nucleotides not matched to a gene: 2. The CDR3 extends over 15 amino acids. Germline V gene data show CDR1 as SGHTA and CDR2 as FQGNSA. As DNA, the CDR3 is TGTGCCAGCAGCTTAGGGGGGACAGGGGGAAACACCATATATTTT. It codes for CASSLGGTGGNTIYF.

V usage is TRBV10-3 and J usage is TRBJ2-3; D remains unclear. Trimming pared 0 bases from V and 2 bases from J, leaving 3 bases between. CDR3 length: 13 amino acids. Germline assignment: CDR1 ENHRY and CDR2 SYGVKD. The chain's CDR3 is CAISESNTDTQYF. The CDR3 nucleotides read TGTGCCATCAGTGAGTCGAACACAGATACGCAGTATTTT.

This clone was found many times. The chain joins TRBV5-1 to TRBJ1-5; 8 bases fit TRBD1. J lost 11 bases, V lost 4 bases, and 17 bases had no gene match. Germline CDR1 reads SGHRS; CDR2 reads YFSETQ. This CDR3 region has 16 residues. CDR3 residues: CASSADPGTGLRSQHF. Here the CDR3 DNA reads TGCGCCAGCAGCGCGGATCCGGGGACAGGTCTTCGATCCCAGCATTTT.

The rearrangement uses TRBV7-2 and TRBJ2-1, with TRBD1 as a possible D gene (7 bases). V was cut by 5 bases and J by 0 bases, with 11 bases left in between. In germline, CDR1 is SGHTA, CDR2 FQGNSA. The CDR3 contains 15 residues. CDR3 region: CASSPQGGSYNEQFF. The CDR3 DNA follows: TGTGCCAGCAGCCCCCAGGGGGGCTCCTACAATGAGCAGTTCTTC.

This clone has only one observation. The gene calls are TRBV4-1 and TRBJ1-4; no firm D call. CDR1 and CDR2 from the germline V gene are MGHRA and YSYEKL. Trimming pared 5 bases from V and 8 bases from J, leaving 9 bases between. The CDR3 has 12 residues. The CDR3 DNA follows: TGCGCCAGCAGCGCCCCACAGGAAAAACTGTTTTTT. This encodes CASSAPQEKLFF.

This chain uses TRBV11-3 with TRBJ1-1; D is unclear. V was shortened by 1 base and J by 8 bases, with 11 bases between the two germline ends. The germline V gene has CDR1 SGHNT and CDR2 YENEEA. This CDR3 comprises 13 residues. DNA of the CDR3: TGTGCCAGCAGCTTAGGAGAGGCGACCGAAGCTTTCTTT. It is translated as CASSLGEATEAFF. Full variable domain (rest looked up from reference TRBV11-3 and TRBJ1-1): EAGVVQSPRYKIIEKKQPVAFWCNPISGHNTLYWYLQNLGQGPELLIRYENEEAVDDSQLPKDRFSAERLKGVDSTLKIQPAELGDSAVYLCASSLGEATEAFFGQGTRLTVV.

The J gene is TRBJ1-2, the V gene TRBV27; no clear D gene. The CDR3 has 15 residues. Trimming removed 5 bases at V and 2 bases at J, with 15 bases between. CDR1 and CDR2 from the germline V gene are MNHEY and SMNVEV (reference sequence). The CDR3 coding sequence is TGTGCCAGCAGTCCGTCCGCCAGGAGGAACTATGGCTACACCTTC. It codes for CASSPSARRNYGYTF.

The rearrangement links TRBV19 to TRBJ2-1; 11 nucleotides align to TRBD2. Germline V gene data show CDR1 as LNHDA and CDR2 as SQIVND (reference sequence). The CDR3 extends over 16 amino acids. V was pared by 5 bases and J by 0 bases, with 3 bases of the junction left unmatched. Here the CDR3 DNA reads TGTGCCAGTAGTCGACTAGCGGGAACCTCCTACAATGAGCAGTTCTTC. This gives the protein CASSRLAGTSYNEQFF.

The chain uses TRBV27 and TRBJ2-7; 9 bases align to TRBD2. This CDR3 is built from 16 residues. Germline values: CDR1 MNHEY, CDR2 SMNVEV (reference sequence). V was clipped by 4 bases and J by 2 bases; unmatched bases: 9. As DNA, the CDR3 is TGTGCCAGCAGTTATGTTCGGGCTAGCGGGACCTACGAGCAGTACTTC. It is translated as CASSYVRASGTYEQYF.

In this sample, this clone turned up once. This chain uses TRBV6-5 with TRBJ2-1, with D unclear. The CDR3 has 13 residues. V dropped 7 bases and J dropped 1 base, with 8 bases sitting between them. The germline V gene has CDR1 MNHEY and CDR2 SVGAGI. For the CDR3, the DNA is TGTGCCAGCACAGACATTTCCTACAATGAGCAGTTCTTC. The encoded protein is CASTDISYNEQFF.

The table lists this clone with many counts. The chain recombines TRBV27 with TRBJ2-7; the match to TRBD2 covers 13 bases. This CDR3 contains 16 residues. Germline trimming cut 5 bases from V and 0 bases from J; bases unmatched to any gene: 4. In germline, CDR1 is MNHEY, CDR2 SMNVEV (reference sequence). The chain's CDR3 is CASSRLAGGLSYEQYF. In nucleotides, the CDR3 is TGTGCCAGCAGTCGACTAGCGGGAGGCCTCTCCTACGAGCAGTACTTC.

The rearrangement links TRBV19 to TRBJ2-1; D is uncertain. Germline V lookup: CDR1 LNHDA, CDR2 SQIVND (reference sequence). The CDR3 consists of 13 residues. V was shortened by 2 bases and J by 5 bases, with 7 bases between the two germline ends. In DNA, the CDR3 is TGTGCCAGTAGTATATTCGAGAACAATGAGCAGTTCTTC. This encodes CASSIFENNEQFF. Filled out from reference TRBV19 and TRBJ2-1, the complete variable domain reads DGGITQSPKYLFRKEGQNVTLSCEQNLNHDAMYWYRQDPGQGLRLIYYSQIVNDFQKGDIAEGYSVSREKKESFPLTVTSAQKNPTAFYLCASSIFENNEQFFGPGTRLTVL.

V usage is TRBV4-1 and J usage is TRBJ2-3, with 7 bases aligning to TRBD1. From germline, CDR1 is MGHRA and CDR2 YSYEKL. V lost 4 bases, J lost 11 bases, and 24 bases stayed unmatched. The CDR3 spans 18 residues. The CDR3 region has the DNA TGCGCCAGCAGCCGCCCGGGACAGTCTAGAGATCACAGATACGTGCAGTATTTT. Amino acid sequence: CASSRPGQSRDHRYVQYF.